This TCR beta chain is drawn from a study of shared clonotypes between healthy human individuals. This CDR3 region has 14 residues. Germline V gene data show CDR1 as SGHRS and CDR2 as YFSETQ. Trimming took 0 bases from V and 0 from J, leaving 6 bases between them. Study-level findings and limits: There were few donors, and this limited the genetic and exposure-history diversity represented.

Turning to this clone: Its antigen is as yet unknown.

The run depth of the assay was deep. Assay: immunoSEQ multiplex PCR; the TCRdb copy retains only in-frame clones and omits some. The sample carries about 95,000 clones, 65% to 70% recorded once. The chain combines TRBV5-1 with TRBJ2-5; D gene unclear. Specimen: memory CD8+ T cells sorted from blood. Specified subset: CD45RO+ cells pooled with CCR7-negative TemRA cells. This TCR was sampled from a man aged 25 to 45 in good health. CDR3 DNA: TGCGCCAGCAGCTTGGTACAGTACCAAGAGACCCAGTACTTC. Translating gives CASSLVQYQETQYF.